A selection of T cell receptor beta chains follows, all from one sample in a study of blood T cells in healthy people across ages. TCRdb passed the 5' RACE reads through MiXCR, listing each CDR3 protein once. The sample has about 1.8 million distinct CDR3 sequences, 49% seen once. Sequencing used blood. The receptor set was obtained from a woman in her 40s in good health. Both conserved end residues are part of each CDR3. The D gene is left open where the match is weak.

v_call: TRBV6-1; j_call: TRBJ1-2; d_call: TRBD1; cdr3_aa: CASIRTGALGAHYGYTF
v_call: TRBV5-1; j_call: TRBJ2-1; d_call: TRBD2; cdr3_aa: CASSPSAGEINEQFF
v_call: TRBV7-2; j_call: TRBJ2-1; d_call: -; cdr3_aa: CASSLDMIGEQFF
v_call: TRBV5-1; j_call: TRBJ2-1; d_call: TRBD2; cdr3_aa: CASSLTLAGSVNEQFF
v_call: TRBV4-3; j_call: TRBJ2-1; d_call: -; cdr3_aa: CASSQFSGMDNEQFF
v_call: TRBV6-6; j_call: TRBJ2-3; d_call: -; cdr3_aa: CASSDDSADTQYF
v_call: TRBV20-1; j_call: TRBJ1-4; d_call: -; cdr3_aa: CSARVRGTNEKLFF
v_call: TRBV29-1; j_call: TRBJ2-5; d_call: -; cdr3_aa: CSVDRVMGETQYF
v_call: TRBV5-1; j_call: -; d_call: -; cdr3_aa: CASSKEGRHEQYF
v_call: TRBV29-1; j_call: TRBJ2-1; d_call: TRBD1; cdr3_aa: CSVLDRASSYNEQFF
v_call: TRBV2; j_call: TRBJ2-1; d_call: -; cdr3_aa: CASSVKGIDEQFF
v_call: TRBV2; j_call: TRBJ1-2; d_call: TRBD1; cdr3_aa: CASSDPKGARTGENYGYTF
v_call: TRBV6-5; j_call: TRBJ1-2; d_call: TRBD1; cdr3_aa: CASSAAGTDGYTF
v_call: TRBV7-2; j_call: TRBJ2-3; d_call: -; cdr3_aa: CASSPMGGATDTQYF
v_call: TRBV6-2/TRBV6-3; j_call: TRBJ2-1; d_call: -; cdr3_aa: CASSYFRGAHNEQFF
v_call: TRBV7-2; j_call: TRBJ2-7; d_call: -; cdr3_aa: CASSYQEVLYEQYF
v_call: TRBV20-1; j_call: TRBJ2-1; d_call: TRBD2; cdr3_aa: CSAREGRGGWNEQFF
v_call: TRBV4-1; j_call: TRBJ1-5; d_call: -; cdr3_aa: CASSQVRSGSEPQHF
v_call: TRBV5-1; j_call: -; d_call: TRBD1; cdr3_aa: CASRWDRGFYEQYF
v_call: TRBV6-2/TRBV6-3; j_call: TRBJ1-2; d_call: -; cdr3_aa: CASSFQYGYTF
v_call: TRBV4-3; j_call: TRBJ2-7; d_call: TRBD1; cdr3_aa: CASSQWTGLTYEQYF
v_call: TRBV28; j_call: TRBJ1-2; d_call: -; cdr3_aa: CASTEQGIGYGYTF
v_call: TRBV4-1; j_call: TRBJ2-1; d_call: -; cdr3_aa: CASSQERGSSYNEQFF
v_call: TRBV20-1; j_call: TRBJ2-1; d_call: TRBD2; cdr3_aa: CSARASLGSGLIYNEQFF
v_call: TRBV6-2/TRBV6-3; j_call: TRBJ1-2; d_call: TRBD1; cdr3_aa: CASSYTGQLGPNGYTF
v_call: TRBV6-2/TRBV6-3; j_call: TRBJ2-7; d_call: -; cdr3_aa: CASSYAPFYEQYF
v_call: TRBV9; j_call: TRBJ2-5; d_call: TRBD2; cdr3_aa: CASSVGGLAGGETQYF
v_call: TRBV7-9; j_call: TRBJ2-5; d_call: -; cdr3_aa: CASSPSLELKWETQYF
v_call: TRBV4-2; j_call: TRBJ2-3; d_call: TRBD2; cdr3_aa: CASSLTAGGYQADTQYF
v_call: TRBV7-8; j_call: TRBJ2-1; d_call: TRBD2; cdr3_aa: CASSLTSSGGWGEQFF
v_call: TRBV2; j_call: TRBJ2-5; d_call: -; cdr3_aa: CASSVGGDETQYF
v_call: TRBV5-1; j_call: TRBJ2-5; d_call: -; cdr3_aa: CASSLEVRETQYF